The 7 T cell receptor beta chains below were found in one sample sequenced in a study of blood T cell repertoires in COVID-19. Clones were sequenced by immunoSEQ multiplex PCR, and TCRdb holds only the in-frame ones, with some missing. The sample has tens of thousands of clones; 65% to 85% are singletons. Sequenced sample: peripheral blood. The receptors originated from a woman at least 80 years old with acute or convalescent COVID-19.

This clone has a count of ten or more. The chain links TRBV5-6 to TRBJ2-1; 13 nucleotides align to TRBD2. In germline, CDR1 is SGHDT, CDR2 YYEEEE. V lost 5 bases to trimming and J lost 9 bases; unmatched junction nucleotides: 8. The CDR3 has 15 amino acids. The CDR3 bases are TGTGCCAGCAGTCCTACTAGCGGGAGGGACGGTGAGCAGTTCTTC. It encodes CASSPTSGRDGEQFF. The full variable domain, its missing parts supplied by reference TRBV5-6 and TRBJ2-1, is DAGVTQSPTHLIKTRGQQVTLRCSPKSGHDTVSWYQQALGQGPQFIFQYYEEEERQRGNFPDRFSGHQFPNYSSELNVNALLLGDSALYLCASSPTSGRDGEQFFGPGTRLTVL.

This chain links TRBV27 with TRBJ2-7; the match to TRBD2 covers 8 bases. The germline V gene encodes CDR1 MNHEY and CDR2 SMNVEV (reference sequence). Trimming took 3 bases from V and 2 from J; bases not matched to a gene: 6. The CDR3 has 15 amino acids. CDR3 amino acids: CASSLAGGYPYEQYF. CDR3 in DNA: TGTGCCAGCAGTTTGGCGGGAGGTTATCCCTACGAGCAGTACTTC.

The CDR3 region is CASSTSTAMNTEAFF. The DNA of the CDR3 is TGTGCCAGCAGTACCTCGACAGCTATGAACACTGAAGCTTTCTTT. This chain uses TRBV6-6 with TRBJ1-1; maybe TRBD1 (5 bases). The CDR3 covers 15 residues. V lost 5 bases to trimming and J lost 0 bases, with 13 bases between them. Per germline, CDR1 MNHNY and CDR2 SVGAGI (reference sequence).

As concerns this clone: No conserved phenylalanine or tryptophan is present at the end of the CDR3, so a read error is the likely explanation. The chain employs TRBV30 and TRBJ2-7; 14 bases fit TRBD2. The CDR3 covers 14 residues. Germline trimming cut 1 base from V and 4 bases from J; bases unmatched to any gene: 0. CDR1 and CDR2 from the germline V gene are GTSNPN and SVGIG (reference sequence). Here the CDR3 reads CAWSGTSGRYEQYL. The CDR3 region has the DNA TGTGCCTGGAGTGGGACTAGCGGGAGGTACGAGCAGTACCTC.

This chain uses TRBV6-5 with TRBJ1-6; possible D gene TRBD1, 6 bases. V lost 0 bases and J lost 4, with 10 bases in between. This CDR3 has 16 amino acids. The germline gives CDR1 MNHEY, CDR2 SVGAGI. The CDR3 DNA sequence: TGTGCCAGCAGTTACTCGTGGACAGATTATAATTCACCCCTCCACTTT. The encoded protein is CASSYSWTDYNSPLHF.

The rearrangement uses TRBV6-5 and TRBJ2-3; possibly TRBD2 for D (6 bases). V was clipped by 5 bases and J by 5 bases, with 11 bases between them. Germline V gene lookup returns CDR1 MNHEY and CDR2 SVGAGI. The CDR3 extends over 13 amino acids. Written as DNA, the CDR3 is TGTGCCAGCAGTACCGGGAGAATAGATACGCAGTATTTT. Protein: CASSTGRIDTQYF.

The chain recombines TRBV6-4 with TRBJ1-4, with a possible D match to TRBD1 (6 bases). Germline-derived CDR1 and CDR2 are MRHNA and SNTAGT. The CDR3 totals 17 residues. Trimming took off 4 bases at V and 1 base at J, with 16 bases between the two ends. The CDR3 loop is CASSGAGVPRTNEKLFF. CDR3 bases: TGTGCCAGCAGTGGGGCAGGGGTCCCAAGAACTAATGAAAAACTGTTTTTT.